These 30 T cell receptor beta chains originate from one sample sequenced in a study of T cell changes during pregnancy in multiple sclerosis. Sequenced by immunoSEQ multiplex PCR; TCRdb stores in-frame clones only, minus some. The table shows about 47,000 clones, with roughly nine tenths occurring only once. The source was CD8+ T cells from peripheral blood mononuclear cells, collected in the second trimester of pregnancy. Receptors were obtained from a female donor with multiple sclerosis, enrolled in a pregnancy study.

J is TRBJ2-1 and V is TRBV5-1, with 10 nucleotides matching TRBD2. CDR3 size: 18 residues. Germline V CDR1 and CDR2: SGHRS, YFSETQ. The V segment lost 0 bases and the J segment 12 bases; nucleotides outside the gene matches: 18. The CDR3 loop reads CASSLDPPSRAGGPWQFF. The DNA of the CDR3 is TGCGCCAGCAGCTTGGATCCACCCTCCAGAGCGGGGGGGCCGTGGCAGTTCTTC.

V is TRBV29-1 and J is TRBJ2-1, with D unresolved. Trimming removed 5 bases from V and 8 bases from J, with 7 bases in between. Germline values: CDR1 SQVTM, CDR2 ANQGSEA. There are 10 residues in the CDR3. The CDR3 DNA follows: TGCAGCGTTTTCCCCGATGAGCAGTTCTTC. Amino acid sequence: CSVFPDEQFF.

Regarding this clone: The junction does not match germline at one end; this may be a read error. This rearrangement joins TRBV7-6 to TRBJ2-7; D might be TRBD2 (7 bases). Germline V gene data show CDR1 as SGHVS and CDR2 as FNYEAQ. The CDR3 has 14 residues. The CDR3 DNA reads TGTGCCACCAGCGAGGGGGGGGATCCCTACGAGCAGTACTTC. This gives the protein CATSEGGDPYEQYF.

The V call is TRBV28, the J call TRBJ2-1; D ambiguous. The CDR3 has 14 amino acids. The V gene's germline CDR1 is MDHEN and CDR2 SYDVKM. The germline V and J ends were trimmed by 2 bases and 6 bases, with 11 bases remaining between them. The CDR3 loop is CASSLGPTGNEQFF. CDR3 DNA: TGTGCCAGCAGTTTAGGTCCGACGGGCAATGAGCAGTTCTTC.

The J gene is TRBJ2-7, the V gene TRBV28; D might be TRBD1 (7 bases). CDR3 length: 13 amino acids. V was trimmed by 6 bases and J by 4 bases, leaving 13 bases between them. CDR1 and CDR2 from the germline V gene are MDHEN and SYDVKM. CDR3 sequence (DNA): TGTGCCAGCAGCGGGCGGGACAGATACGAGCAGTACTTC. This codes for CASSGRDRYEQYF.

The sample holds a few counts of this clone. The chain links TRBV6-5 to TRBJ1-1; 10 nucleotides agree with TRBD1. CDR3 size: 14 residues. Looked up from germline, CDR1 is MNHEY and CDR2 is SVGAGI. J lost 5 bases, V lost 6 bases, and 6 bases had no gene match. This CDR3 is CASSSGTGVTEAFF. CDR3 sequence (DNA): TGTGCCAGCAGCTCCGGGACAGGGGTGACTGAAGCTTTCTTT.

This chain joins TRBV7-8 and TRBJ2-2; 9 bases map to TRBD2. The germline V gene encodes CDR1 SGHVS and CDR2 FQNEAQ. V trimming: 5 bases; J trimming: 4 bases; junction bases outside the gene matches: 8. CDR3 length equals 16 residues. The CDR3 protein is CASSTLGGGGTGELFF. The CDR3, as DNA: TGTGCCAGCAGCACCTTAGGCGGGGGGGGCACCGGGGAGCTGTTTTTT.

The gene calls are TRBV25-1 and TRBJ2-7; the match to TRBD2 covers 9 bases. This CDR3 has 17 residues. The germline V gene has CDR1 MGHDK and CDR2 SYGVNS. The ends lost 2 bases at V and 5 bases at J; junction bases unmatched: 13. In nucleotides, the CDR3 is TGTGCCAGCAGTGAAGTCAGGGGCGGGGGACTAGCACACGAGCAGTACTTC. Translated, it gives CASSEVRGGGLAHEQYF.

V is TRBV4-2 and J is TRBJ2-7, with 8 bases lining up with TRBD1. The V segment lost 2 bases and the J segment 3 bases; nucleotides outside the gene matches: 0. This CDR3 region has 13 residues. Germline CDR1 reads LGHNA; CDR2 reads YNFKEQ. CDR3 amino acids: CASSQTGGYEQYF. CDR3 bases: TGTGCCAGCAGCCAAACAGGGGGCTACGAGCAGTACTTC.

The chain recombines TRBV2 with TRBJ1-1; 7 bases map to TRBD1. The CDR3 covers 14 residues. From germline, CDR1 is SNHLY and CDR2 FYNNEI. J was trimmed by 2 bases and V by 4 bases; bases with no gene match: 4. The CDR3 loop is CASSVSGGNTEAFF. CDR3 in DNA: TGTGCCAGCAGTGTTTCAGGGGGAAACACTGAAGCTTTCTTT.

This sequence joins TRBV11-2 and TRBJ1-6, with a weak D call TRBD1 (6 bases). This CDR3 spans 15 amino acids. CDR1 and CDR2 (germline): SGHAT, FQNNGV. Trimming cost V 7 bases and J 1 base, with 11 bases left between them. CDR3 DNA: TGTGCCAGCACCGAAGGGGGATCCTATAATTCACCCCTCCACTTT. Translated, it gives CASTEGGSYNSPLHF. Together with reference TRBV11-2 and TRBJ1-6, the CDR3 gives the full variable domain: EAGVAQSPRYKIIEKRQSVAFWCNPISGHATLYWYQQILGQGPKLLIQFQNNGVVDDSQLPKDRFSAERLKGVDSTLKIQPAKLEDSAVYLCASTEGGSYNSPLHFGNGTRLTVT.

The chain carries TRBV7-8 and TRBJ2-3; D is possibly TRBD1 (6 bases). The germline V gene encodes CDR1 SGHVS and CDR2 FQNEAQ. The CDR3 runs to 14 residues. Trimming shortened V by 5 bases and J by 1 base, and 10 bases separated the two germline ends. CDR3 amino acids: CASSLEGGTDTQYF. CDR3 coding DNA: TGTGCCAGCAGCCTCGAGGGGGGCACAGATACGCAGTATTTT.

This rearrangement joins TRBV13 to TRBJ1-2, with a weak D call TRBD1 (6 bases). V gave up 8 bases and J gave up 4 bases, with 17 bases separating them. The CDR3 consists of 14 residues. Germline CDR1 reads PRHDT; CDR2 reads FYEKMQ (reference sequence). The chain's CDR3 is CASVTGGLSYGYTF. The DNA for the CDR3 is TGTGCCAGCGTGACGGGGGGGCTTAGCTATGGCTACACCTTC.

The chain has TRBV11-2 and TRBJ1-4; 7 bases match TRBD1. The CDR3 contains 15 residues. Trimming at V came to 4 bases and at J to 8 bases, leaving 10 bases not matched to a gene. Looked up from germline, CDR1 is SGHAT and CDR2 is FQNNGV. The CDR3, as DNA: TGTGCCAGCAGCTATCATAGGACAGGAGGGGAAAAACTGTTTTTT. It codes for CASSYHRTGGEKLFF. Full variable domain (missing parts from reference TRBV11-2 and TRBJ1-4): EAGVAQSPRYKIIEKRQSVAFWCNPISGHATLYWYQQILGQGPKLLIQFQNNGVVDDSQLPKDRFSAERLKGVDSTLKIQPAKLEDSAVYLCASSYHRTGGEKLFFGSGTQLSVL.

The chain has TRBV6-6 and TRBJ2-3; 9 positions match TRBD2. Germline-derived CDR1 and CDR2 are MNHNY and SVGAGI (reference sequence). The CDR3 has 14 residues. V lost 2 bases to trimming and J lost 6 bases; unmatched junction nucleotides: 3. DNA for the CDR3: TGTGCCAGCAGTTACGGGGCGGGGGGGGATACGCAGTATTTT. Its protein is CASSYGAGGDTQYF.

This clone was seen just once. The chain recombines TRBV6-1 with TRBJ1-2; 7 nucleotides match TRBD1. CDR3 size: 15 residues. Trimming removed 2 bases from V and 8 bases from J; junction bases left unmatched: 11. Germline V gives CDR1 MNHNS, CDR2 SASEGT. CDR3 protein: CASSENLGQGEGYTF. CDR3 coding DNA: TGTGCCAGCAGTGAAAATTTGGGGCAGGGGGAAGGCTACACCTTC.

The J gene is TRBJ1-2, the V gene TRBV6-5, with 12 bases fitting TRBD1. Germline V CDR1 and CDR2: MNHEY, SVGAGI. The length of the CDR3 is 15 residues. V trimming: 2 bases; J trimming: 6 bases; junction bases outside the gene matches: 4. CDR3 sequence (DNA): TGTGCCAGCAGTTACGAGGGACAGGGGGCGAATGGCTACACCTTC. Its protein is CASSYEGQGANGYTF.

This chain joins TRBV9 and TRBJ2-3, with 8 positions matching TRBD2. After removal of 4 bases from V and 2 bases from J, the junction contained 9 bases not matched to a gene. There are 16 residues in the CDR3. The germline V gene encodes CDR1 SGDLS and CDR2 YYNGEE. CDR3 protein: CASSPISGGPTDTQYF. The CDR3 bases are TGTGCCAGCAGCCCAATCAGCGGGGGTCCCACAGATACGCAGTATTTT.

The chain is built from TRBV7-8 and TRBJ2-1, with 7 nucleotides matching TRBD2. The germline CDR1 and CDR2 sequences are SGHVS and FQNEAQ. The J segment lost 4 bases and the V segment lost 4 bases, leaving 13 bases of the junction unmatched. This CDR3 region has 17 residues. Here the CDR3 reads CASSSARASGMYNEQFF. The CDR3 region has the DNA TGTGCCAGCAGCTCCGCGAGGGCTAGCGGAATGTACAATGAGCAGTTCTTC.

This rearrangement joins TRBV15 to TRBJ2-7, with 7 nucleotides matching TRBD1. The V gene's germline CDR1 is LNHNV and CDR2 YYDKDF (reference sequence). V lost 4 bases and J lost 5; bases outside the gene matches: 8. This CDR3 is built from 14 residues. CDR3 loop: CATSKRDDRDEQYF. In DNA, the CDR3 is TGTGCCACCAGCAAGAGGGACGACAGGGACGAGCAGTACTTC.

This chain joins TRBV13 and TRBJ2-7, with 10 bases matching TRBD2. CDR1 and CDR2 from the germline V gene are PRHDT and FYEKMQ (reference sequence). The CDR3 has 15 amino acids. V lost 0 bases, J lost 6 bases, and 5 bases stayed unmatched. The CDR3 DNA reads TGTGCCAGCAGCTTAGGTTCTAGCGGGGGAAGCGAGCAGTACTTC. Encoded protein: CASSLGSSGGSEQYF.

This chain connects TRBV6-1 to TRBJ1-1; D perhaps matches TRBD1 (6 bases). This CDR3 spans 14 amino acids. The germline V and J ends were trimmed by 4 bases and 1 base, with 10 bases remaining between them. The V gene's germline CDR1 is MNHNS and CDR2 SASEGT. The CDR3 loop is CASSGWTENTEAFF. The CDR3 coding sequence is TGTGCCAGCAGTGGATGGACAGAGAACACTGAAGCTTTCTTT.

This chain connects TRBV4-1 to TRBJ1-2; TRBD1 agrees at 9 bases. Trimming cost V 1 base and J 4 bases; bases outside gene matches: 13. Looked up from germline, CDR1 is MGHRA and CDR2 is YSYEKL. This CDR3 is 18 amino acids long. CDR3 amino acids: CASSQAYGTGSPVYGYTF. CDR3 sequence (DNA): TGCGCCAGCAGCCAAGCGTACGGGACAGGGTCCCCCGTCTATGGCTACACCTTC.

The genes are TRBV6-6 and TRBJ2-1; perhaps TRBD1 as D (8 bases). Germline CDR1 and CDR2: MNHNY and SVGAGI (reference sequence). The CDR3 consists of 13 residues. The ends were cut back, 10 bases at V and 8 bases at J, with 18 bases in the middle. CDR3 in DNA: TGTGCCACCTACAGGGGGGGACGGGATGAGCAGTTCTTC. Translation: CATYRGGRDEQFF.

The chain recombines TRBV29-1 with TRBJ2-1; the D gene is possibly TRBD2 (6 bases). CDR3 length: 13 residues. The V end lost 5 bases, the J end lost 4 bases, and 12 bases lay between the germline ends. CDR1 and CDR2 (germline): SQVTM, ANQGSEA. The CDR3, as DNA: TGCAGCGTTAACGGGAGAACTTACAATGAGCAGTTCTTC. Encoded protein: CSVNGRTYNEQFF.

This chain joins TRBV21-1 and TRBJ2-7; the listed D gene, TRBD1, was not tested against the DNA. TRBV21-1 is deemed a pseudogene. The CDR3 is made up of 15 amino acids. CDR3 loop: CASSKGDRSSYEQYF. The DNA for the CDR3 is TGTGCCAGCAGCAAAGGGGACAGAAGCTCCTACGAGCAGTACTTC.

The genes are TRBV27 and TRBJ1-1, with TRBD1 identical over 7 bases. Germline-derived CDR1 and CDR2 are MNHEY and SMNVEV (reference sequence). The CDR3 totals 18 residues. With V trimmed by 1 base and J by 0 bases, 11 bases remained unmatched. CDR3 sequence (DNA): TGTGCCAGCAGTTTATACTTGGGTACAACAGGGGTGAACACTGAAGCTTTCTTT. Translation: CASSLYLGTTGVNTEAFF.

The rearrangement uses TRBV18 and TRBJ1-5, with D tentatively TRBD1 (5 bases). This CDR3 has 16 amino acids. The V end lost 0 bases, the J end lost 1 base, and 10 bases lay between the germline ends. Looked up from germline, CDR1 is KGHSH and CDR2 is LQKENI. The CDR3 DNA reads TGTGCCAGCTCACCACCTGGAGGGGTGAGCAATCAGCCCCAGCATTTT. This encodes CASSPPGGVSNQPQHF. Combining the CDR3 with reference TRBV18 and TRBJ1-5 gives the whole variable domain NAGVMQNPRHLVRRRGQEARLRCSPMKGHSHVYWYRQLPEEGLKFMVYLQKENIIDESGMPKERFSAEFPKEGPSILRIQQVVRGDSAAYFCASSPPGGVSNQPQHFGDGTRLSIL.

This clone was seen repeatedly, ten times or more. The identical CDR3 is also encoded by other nucleotide sequences in the sample. This chain connects TRBV7-8 to TRBJ1-5; possible D gene TRBD1, 6 bases. This CDR3 region has 15 residues. Trimming took off 5 bases at V and 0 bases at J, with 11 bases between the two ends. CDR1 and CDR2 from the germline V gene are SGHVS and FQNEAQ. CDR3 residues: CASSADSYSNQPQHF. CDR3 in DNA: TGTGCCAGCAGCGCGGACAGCTATAGCAATCAGCCCCAGCATTTT.

CDR3 DNA: TGTGCCAGCAGTTATAAAGCAGGGCCCTCCTACAATGAGCAGTTCTTC. This sequence encodes CASSYKAGPSYNEQFF. V and J are TRBV6-5 and TRBJ2-1; D is perhaps TRBD1 (5 bases). CDR1 and CDR2 (germline): MNHEY, SVGAGI. This CDR3 comprises 16 residues. Between the trimmed V and J ends, which lost 3 bases and 0 bases, there was a span of 12 bases.